The text below deals with one TCR beta chain. The antigen it binds to is not known. The record has no base qualities; no much larger clone is one base away. The library was produced with the immunoSEQ multiplex PCR assay. The multiplex PCR relied on a mix of 60 forward primers for TCR Vbeta segments and 13 reverse primers for TCR Jbeta segments. The CDR3 region of rearranged TCR beta genes was amplified from genomic DNA by a multiplex PCR assay. On the Illumina HiSeq System, the amplified TCR beta libraries were sequenced as 87-base-pair reads. In the authors' own workflow: A later analysis counted 65 million to 90 million unique TCR beta chains across the 500 to 850 repertoires, and roughly 9.9 million of these chains were shared by at least two donors. A nearest-neighbor algorithm error-corrected the raw reads and collapsed the reads into unique sequences, merging closely related sequences to remove PCR and sequencing errors. To assign V, D and J gene segments, CDR3 sequences were aligned to IMGT reference sequences. For a sequence to be retained, a match of at least six nucleotides to both a V gene segment and a J gene segment was required. Rearrangements were classified as productive when the CDR3 lacked stop codons and remained in frame with V and J, and all other rearrangements were classified as non-productive. CDR3 was defined according to IMGT convention as the region running from the second conserved V-encoded cysteine to the conserved J-encoded phenylalanine. In an earlier analysis of around 600 of the donors, sequences lacking an unambiguous match to a single V gene segment were excluded. In an earlier analysis of more than 500 of the donors, a V segment was called functional when productive rearrangements were above 56.7%, and segregating when the standard deviation between donors exceeded 5%. A statistical classification framework was developed to diagnose cytomegalovirus status using the catalog of TCR beta chain sequences. In a later analysis, V and J genes were assigned by comparing TCR nucleotide sequences against IMGT/GENE-DB human TR gene sequences. A later analysis assigned CDR3 sequences and most-parsimonious VDJ recombination scenarios with the TCRdist pipeline. In a later analysis, each TCR beta chain was defined by its CDR3 amino acid sequence together with its V-gene family, and reads without a unique V-gene family were excluded. As a way to deal with suspected cross-contamination and a sequencing artifact, a later analysis dropped hundreds of nucleotide sequences that were highly shared and had low generation probability. A later analysis calculated a clonal expansion index for each public chain from normalized within-repertoire ranks of inferred template counts. Generation probabilities in a later analysis came from a VDJ recombination model fitted to out-of-frame rearrangements, and those results were checked against IGoR. In a later analysis, TCR-TCR, TCR-HLA and TCR-CMV co-occurrence was scored with hypergeometric tests, and a repertoire-size bias correction was applied to TCR pairs. False discovery rates were estimated in a later analysis by permuting HLA or CMV assignments 20 times. In a later analysis, co-occurring TCRs were grouped with DBSCAN, and TCRdist sequence similarity was added when clustering was performed within HLA-allele-positive subsets. Repertoires with fewer than 30,000 or more than 120,000 public chains, plus five repertoires with anomalous nucleotide sharing, were excluded from co-occurrence clustering. TCRdb limited this immuneACCESS table to in-frame rearrangements with V and J called. A share of clones is missing; checked studies link under half to unresolved V genes, and the rest is unexplained. V and J calls and clone size come straight from that table; D and trimming were deduced from the DNA. Across this sample there are more than 150,000 clones, with about 79% seen only once. About 1.6% of the sample belongs to the ten largest clones.

The cohort comprised some 700 healthy bone marrow donors. All cohort members were sampled while nominally healthy, although unrecorded immune exposures were likely present. The donor was CMV seronegative and was included in the group of several hundred seronegative cohort members. Every donor gave a peripheral blood sample, and the peripheral blood mononuclear cells from that sample were used for TCR beta sequencing. Genomic DNA was extracted from the blood cell samples with the Qiagen DNeasy Blood Extraction Kit. The sample is drawn from a study of cytomegalovirus exposure and HLA in healthy donors (dated by TCRdb to about 2017). In the study overall: An earlier analysis of approximately 600 of the donors reported 276 Gb of sequence data and 120 million or so unique TCR beta sequences from 150 million to 200 million T cells. The study aimed to test whether cataloging public T cell receptors could reveal signatures of past pathogen exposure. The study profiled the T cell repertoires of more than 500 subjects by immunosequencing and related them to cytomegalovirus serostatus. All discovery cohort repertoires had been generated on a single sequencing platform. High-throughput TCR immunosequencing, statistical association of individual TCRs with disease status, and machine learning were combined to predict cytomegalovirus infection status. On average, around 200,000 unique TCR beta nucleotide sequences were sequenced per donor among roughly 430 genotyped donors of the cohort, with roughly 18% of those sequences being non-productive. The genetic ancestry cluster associated with self-reported Caucasian donors included 80% to 90% of the approximately 430 genotyped donors. An earlier analysis of several hundred of the donors used high-throughput TCR beta sequencing to judge whether each TCR beta V gene segment behaved as functional or pseudogenic. Genome-wide SNP genotypes for about 55% of the 666 donors were used in a later genetic analysis, which treated that subset as a discovery cohort. Typing coverage varied by locus: roughly 620-640 donors for A, B, C, DRB1 and DQB1; roughly 520 for DQA1; about 570 for DPA1; some 470 for DPB1. Class I and class II HLA loci were covered by the typing at four-digit resolution. A later analysis re-analyzed previously published TCR beta repertoires from approximately 700 donors and added high-resolution HLA genotyping to study TCR occurrence patterns. An early release covering roughly 640 HLA-typed donors comprised 300 to 350 gigabases of sequencing data and roughly 85 million unique TCR sequences. Several DR-DQ haplotypes were treated as single units for association and clustering because of strong linkage in the cohort. Donor age, sex, ethnicity and CMV serostatus were compiled alongside the repertoire data. The later analysis used no new phenotypic data to find candidate immune exposures, relying instead on TCR beta sequences and their occurrence across donors. In addition to the first cohort of approximately 670 subjects, a separate validation cohort of 120 different subjects was used. Study-level results and caveats: When HLA alleles, especially DR and DQ, strongly co-occurred, TCR associations were difficult to assign to individual alleles. A few of the identified cytomegalovirus-associated TCR beta chains were confirmed in vitro to be specific for cytomegalovirus antigens. Most TCR sequences were seen in very few donors, while some public TCRs were found in many individuals. Because the 87-base-pair reads could not distinguish some IMGT-functional V segments, including TRBV6-2 and TRBV6-3, those segments were excluded. A later analysis found that most CMV-associated TCR beta chains appeared HLA-restricted, with HLA associations seemingly driven largely by CMV exposure. A cluster of highly shared sequence variants was judged likely to represent a technical artifact of the sequencing pipeline. The cohort was sequenced for TCR beta chains only, and without alpha or paired-chain data the features that could be detected were limited. In a later genetic analysis, a missense DCLRE1C variant was associated with V-gene and J-gene trimming of TCR beta chains, and the association was replicated in an independent cohort. A later analysis reported that several top co-occurrence clusters appeared linked to parvovirus B19, influenza, CMV and Epstein-Barr virus. In both the original and validation cohorts, the classifier was reported to diagnose cytomegalovirus status with high specificity and sensitivity. At a false discovery rate of 0.05, a later analysis linked 15,000 to 20,000 TCR beta sequences to specific HLA alleles. A total of 150 or so TCR beta chains were listed by the study as associated with cytomegalovirus. The only immune exposure information available for the cohort was CMV serostatus. A later analysis found that HLA-associated TCR beta chains were more clonally expanded and had lower generation probabilities than equally common non-associated chains. Broadly in line with IMGT annotations, most TCR beta V segments showed up in productive rearrangements about 87% or about 30% of the time in an earlier analysis of several hundred of the donors. Presence/absence analyses assumed roughly uniform sequencing depth across donors, an assumption that may not hold. A further reported finding was that TCR beta sequences accurately predicted the HLA-A and HLA-B alleles for most subjects in the first cohort. The earlier analysis of about 600 of the donors excluded some 15 rarely observed V segments, including chromosome 9 orphons, because counts were too low. Because some donors lacked HLA typing at each locus, the association tests relied only on the typed subset. The authors suggested that the approach could potentially be generalized to other disease states and immunological phenotypes. Correlated functional status among segregating V segments might reflect linkage disequilibrium, but an unknown experimental factor could not be ruled out. A later analysis found that TCR association rates varied across HLA loci, with DRB1 alleles showing the most associated TCRs and HLA-C alleles the fewest. A later genetic analysis reported fewer N-insertions in productive TCRs among donors in an Asian-associated ancestry cluster than the roughly 640-donor mean.

The CDR3 numbers 14 residues from cysteine through phenylalanine. The kept DNA is CDR3 alone, 42 bases in frame from the first base. The germline V gene gives CDR1 as MDHEN and CDR2 as SYDVKM. Sequencing used PBMCs. The TCR sequence derives from a young man in good health and CMV-seronegative. The chain is encoded by TRBV28 joined to TRBJ2-5; the D gene cannot be resolved reliably. The J call may be mistaken, given a closer DNA end match to TRBJ2-7. Here is the DNA: TGTGCCAGCAGTCTTTACCCTCAAAACTACGAGCAGTACTTC. Its product reads: CASSLYPQNYEQYF.